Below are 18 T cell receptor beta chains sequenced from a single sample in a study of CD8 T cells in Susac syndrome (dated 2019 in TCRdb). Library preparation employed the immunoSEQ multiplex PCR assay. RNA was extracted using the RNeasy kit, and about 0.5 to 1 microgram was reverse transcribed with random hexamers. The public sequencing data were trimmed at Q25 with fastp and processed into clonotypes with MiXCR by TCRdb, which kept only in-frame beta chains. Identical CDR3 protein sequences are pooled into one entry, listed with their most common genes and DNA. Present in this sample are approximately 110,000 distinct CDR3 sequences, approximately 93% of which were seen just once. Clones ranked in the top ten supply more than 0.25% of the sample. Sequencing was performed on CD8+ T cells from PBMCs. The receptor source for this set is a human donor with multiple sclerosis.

DNA of the CDR3: TGTGCCAGCAGCTTAGAGGCGGGCGAGCAGTACGTC. It codes for CASSLEAGEQYV. The chain recombines TRBV7-9 with TRBJ2-7, with D perhaps TRBD2 (5 bases). CDR3 length equals 12 residues. CDR1 and CDR2 from the germline V gene are SEHNR and FQNEAQ (reference sequence). Trimming left V 1 base short and J 6 bases short, with 7 bases between.

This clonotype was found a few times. CDR3 in DNA: TGTGCCAGCAGCCAAGGCCTAGGTCAGCCCCAGCATTTT. This codes for CASSQGLGQPQHF. This sequence joins TRBV4-2 and TRBJ1-5; D is unresolved. V dropped 1 base and J dropped 6 bases, with 7 bases sitting between them. Germline V lookup: CDR1 LGHNA, CDR2 YNFKEQ. CDR3 length: 13 residues.

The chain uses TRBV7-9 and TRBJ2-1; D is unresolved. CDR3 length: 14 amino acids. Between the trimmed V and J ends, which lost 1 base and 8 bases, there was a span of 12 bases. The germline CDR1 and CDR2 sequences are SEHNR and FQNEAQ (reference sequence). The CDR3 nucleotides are TGTGCCAGCAGCTTAGATCTGCCCATATATGAGCAGTTCTTC. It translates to CASSLDLPIYEQFF.

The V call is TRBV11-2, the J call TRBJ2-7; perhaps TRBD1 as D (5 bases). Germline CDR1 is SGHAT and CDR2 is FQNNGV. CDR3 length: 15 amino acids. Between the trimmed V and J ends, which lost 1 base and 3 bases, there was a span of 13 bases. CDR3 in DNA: TGTGCCAGCAGCTTAGGGGCAGGGATGGACTACGAGCAGTACTTC. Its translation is CASSLGAGMDYEQYF. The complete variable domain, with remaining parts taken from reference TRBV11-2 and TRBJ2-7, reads EAGVAQSPRYKIIEKRQSVAFWCNPISGHATLYWYQQILGQGPKLLIQFQNNGVVDDSQLPKDRFSAERLKGVDSTLKIQPAKLEDSAVYLCASSLGAGMDYEQYFGPGTRLTVT.

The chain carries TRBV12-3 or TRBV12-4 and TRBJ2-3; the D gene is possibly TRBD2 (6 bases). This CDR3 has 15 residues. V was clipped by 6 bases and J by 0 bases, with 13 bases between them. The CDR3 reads CASSPNGGSTDTQYF. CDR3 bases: TGTGCCAGCAGCCCAAACGGGGGTAGCACAGATACGCAGTATTTT.

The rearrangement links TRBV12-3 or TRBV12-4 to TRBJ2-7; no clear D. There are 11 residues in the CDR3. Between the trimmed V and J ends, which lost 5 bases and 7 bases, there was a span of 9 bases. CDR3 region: CASSPSKEQYF. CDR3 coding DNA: TGTGCCAGCAGTCCCTCTAAGGAGCAGTACTTC.

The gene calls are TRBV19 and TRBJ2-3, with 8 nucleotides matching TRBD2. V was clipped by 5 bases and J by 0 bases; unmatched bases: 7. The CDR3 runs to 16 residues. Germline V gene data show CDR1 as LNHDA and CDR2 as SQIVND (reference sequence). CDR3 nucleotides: TGTGCCAGTAGTGTGGAGCGGGGGTCTAGCACAGATACGCAGTATTTT. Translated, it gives CASSVERGSSTDTQYF.

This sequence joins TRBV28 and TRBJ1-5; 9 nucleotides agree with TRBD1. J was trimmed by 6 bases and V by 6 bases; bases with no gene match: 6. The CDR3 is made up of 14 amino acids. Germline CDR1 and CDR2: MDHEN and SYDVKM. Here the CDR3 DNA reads TGTGCCAGCAGCCCGGGACAGGGAGTTCAGCCCCAGCATTTT. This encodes CASSPGQGVQPQHF. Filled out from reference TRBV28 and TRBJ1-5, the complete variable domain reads DVKVTQSSRYLVKRTGEKVFLECVQDMDHENMFWYRQDPGLGLRLIYFSYDVKMKEKGDIPEGYSVSREKKERFSLILESASTNQTSMYLCASSPGQGVQPQHFGDGTRLSIL.

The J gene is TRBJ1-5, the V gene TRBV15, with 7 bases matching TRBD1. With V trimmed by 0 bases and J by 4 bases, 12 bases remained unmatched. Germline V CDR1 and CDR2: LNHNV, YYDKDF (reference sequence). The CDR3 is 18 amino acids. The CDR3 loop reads CATSRDWEGAPRNQPQHF. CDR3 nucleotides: TGTGCCACCAGCAGAGATTGGGAGGGGGCCCCTCGAAATCAGCCCCAGCATTTT.

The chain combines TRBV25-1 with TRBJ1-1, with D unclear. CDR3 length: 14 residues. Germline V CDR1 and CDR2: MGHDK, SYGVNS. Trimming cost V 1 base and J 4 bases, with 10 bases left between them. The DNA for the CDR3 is TGTGCCAGCAGTGAATCCGACATAGTCACTGAAGCTTTCTTT. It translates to CASSESDIVTEAFF.

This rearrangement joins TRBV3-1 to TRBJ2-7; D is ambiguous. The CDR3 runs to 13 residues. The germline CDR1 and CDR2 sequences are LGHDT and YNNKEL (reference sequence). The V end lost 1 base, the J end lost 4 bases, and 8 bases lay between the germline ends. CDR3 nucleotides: TGTGCCAGCAGCCAAGGGTTAGGTTACGAGCAGTACGTC. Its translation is CASSQGLGYEQYV.

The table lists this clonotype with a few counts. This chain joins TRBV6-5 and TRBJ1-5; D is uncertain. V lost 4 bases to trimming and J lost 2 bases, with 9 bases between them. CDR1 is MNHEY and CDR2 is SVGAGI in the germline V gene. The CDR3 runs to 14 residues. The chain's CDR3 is CASSFSFGNQPQHF. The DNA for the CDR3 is TGTGCCAGCAGTTTTTCTTTCGGCAATCAGCCCCAGCATTTT.

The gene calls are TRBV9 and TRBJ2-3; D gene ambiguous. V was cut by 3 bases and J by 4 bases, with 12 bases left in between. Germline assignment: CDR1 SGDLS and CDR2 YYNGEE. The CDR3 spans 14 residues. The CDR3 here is CASSASGRPDTQYF. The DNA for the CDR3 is TGTGCCAGCAGCGCCTCCGGGCGACCAGATACGCAGTATTTT.

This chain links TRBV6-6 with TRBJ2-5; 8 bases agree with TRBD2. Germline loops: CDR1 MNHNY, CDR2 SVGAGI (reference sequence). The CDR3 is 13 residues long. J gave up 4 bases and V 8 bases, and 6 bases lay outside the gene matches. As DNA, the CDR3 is TGTGCCAGCTTCACGGGGGGGCTAGAGACCCAGTACTTC. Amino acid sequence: CASFTGGLETQYF.

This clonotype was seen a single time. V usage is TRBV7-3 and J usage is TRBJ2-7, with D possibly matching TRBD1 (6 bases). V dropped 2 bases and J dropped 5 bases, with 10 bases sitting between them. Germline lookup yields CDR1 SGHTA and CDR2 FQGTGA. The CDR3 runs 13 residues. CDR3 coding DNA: TGTGCCAGCAGCTTATCGCGACAGGACGAGCAGTACTTC. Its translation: CASSLSRQDEQYF.

CDR3 amino acids: CASAPRGSRDTQYF. The CDR3 DNA sequence: TGTGCCAGCGCCCCCCGGGGCTCCCGGGATACGCAGTATTTT. The rearrangement uses TRBV7-9 and TRBJ2-3; perhaps D is TRBD1 or TRBD2 (5 bases each). V was clipped by 8 bases and J by 6 bases, with 18 bases between them. The CDR3 has 14 residues. Per germline, CDR1 SEHNR and CDR2 FQNEAQ (reference sequence).

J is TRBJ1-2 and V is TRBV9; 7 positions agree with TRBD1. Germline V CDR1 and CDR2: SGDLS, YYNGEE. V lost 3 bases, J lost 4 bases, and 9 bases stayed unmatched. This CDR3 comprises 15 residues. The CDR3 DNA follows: TGTGCCAGCAGCGCGCGGGACAGTACCTTCTATGGCTACACCTTC. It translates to CASSARDSTFYGYTF. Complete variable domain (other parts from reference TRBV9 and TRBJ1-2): DSGVTQTPKHLITATGQRVTLRCSPRSGDLSVYWYQQSLDQGLQFLIQYYNGEERAKGNILERFSAQQFPDLHSELNLSSLELGDSALYFCASSARDSTFYGYTFGSGTRLTVV.

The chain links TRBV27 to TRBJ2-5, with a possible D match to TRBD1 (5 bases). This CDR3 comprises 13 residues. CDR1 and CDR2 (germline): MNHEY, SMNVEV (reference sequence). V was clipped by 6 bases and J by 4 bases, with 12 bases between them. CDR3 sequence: CASSFGAAETQYF. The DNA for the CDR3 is TGTGCCAGCAGCTTTGGGGCAGCAGAGACCCAGTACTTC.